The 9 T cell receptor beta chains given below trace back to one sample, sequenced in a study of blood T cell repertoires in COVID-19. Profiled with immunoSEQ multiplex PCR; TCRdb holds only in-frame clones, not every one. The sample lists 200,000 to 300,000 clones; 70% to 90% were seen once. Specimen: PBMCs or T cells enriched from blood (not recorded which). Receptors were obtained from a woman aged 40 to 50 with acute COVID-19.

This chain links TRBV27 with TRBJ1-6; a weak D match, TRBD1 (5 bases). CDR3 length equals 15 residues. V dropped 3 bases and J dropped 8 bases, with 14 bases sitting between them. Germline V lookup: CDR1 MNHEY, CDR2 SMNVEV (reference sequence). The CDR3 reads CASSLVWGGDSPLHF. DNA of the CDR3: TGTGCCAGCAGTTTGGTTTGGGGAGGGGATTCACCCCTCCACTTT.

This chain connects TRBV4-3 to TRBJ2-1; 7 positions match TRBD2. The germline V gene encodes CDR1 LGHNA and CDR2 YSLEER. CDR3 length: 15 amino acids. With V trimmed by 0 bases and J by 9 bases, 8 bases remained unmatched. CDR3 coding DNA: TGCGCCAGCAGCCAAGAGCGAGCGGGGATGGGTGAGCAGTTCTTC. It yields the protein CASSQERAGMGEQFF.

The rearrangement links TRBV12-3 or TRBV12-4 to TRBJ2-7, with D possibly matching TRBD2 (5 bases). V lost 5 bases and J 7 bases, leaving 9 bases between the germline ends. The CDR3 loop spans 11 amino acids. The CDR3 is CASSTSGEQYV. CDR3 bases: TGTGCCAGCAGTACCTCGGGGGAGCAGTACGTC.

The rearrangement uses TRBV30 and TRBJ1-5; D is perhaps TRBD1 (6 bases). Looked up from germline, CDR1 is GTSNPN and CDR2 is SVGIG (reference sequence). Trimming stripped 8 bases from V and 1 base from J, with 12 bases between. The CDR3 has 13 residues. The CDR3 sequence is CAGAQGSNQPQHF. The DNA of the CDR3 is TGTGCCGGAGCTCAGGGGAGCAATCAGCCCCAGCATTTT.

The chain is built from TRBV24-1 and TRBJ2-2; D gene uncertain. The CDR3 loop spans 15 amino acids. Per the germline V gene, CDR1 is KGHDR and CDR2 is SFDVKD. V lost 4 bases, J lost 8 bases, and 16 bases lay in between. In nucleotides, the CDR3 is TGTGCCACCAGTGACCGCGCAGACTCCCGTGGGGAGCTGTTTTTT. Residues: CATSDRADSRGELFF.

CDR3 residues: CASSEQGIYGYTF. For the CDR3, the DNA is TGTGCCAGCAGCGAACAGGGGATCTATGGCTACACCTTC. The rearrangement joins TRBV5-4 to TRBJ1-2; 7 nucleotides align to TRBD1. The CDR3 has 13 amino acids. The trim removed 4 bases at V and 4 bases at J, leaving 4 bases unmatched. The germline V gene has CDR1 SGHNT and CDR2 YYREEE (reference sequence). The full variable domain, rest sourced from reference TRBV5-4 and TRBJ1-2, is ETGVTQSPTHLIKTRGQQVTLRCSSQSGHNTVSWYQQALGQGPQFIFQYYREEENGRGNFPPRFSGLQFPNYSSELNVNALELDDSALYLCASSEQGIYGYTFGSGTRLTVV.

The chain couples TRBV5-4 to TRBJ2-7; 8 positions agree with TRBD2. The CDR3 has 15 amino acids. V trimming: 4 bases; J trimming: 5 bases; junction bases outside the gene matches: 11. CDR1 is SGHNT, CDR2 YYREEE, per germline (reference sequence). CDR3 loop: CASSLAGGAQDEQYV. CDR3 DNA: TGTGCCAGCAGCCTGGCGGGGGGCGCGCAGGACGAGCAGTACGTC.

The chain is built from TRBV27 and TRBJ1-1; 7 positions agree with TRBD1. V was pared by 5 bases and J by 1 base, with 16 bases of the junction left unmatched. CDR1 and CDR2 from the germline V gene are MNHEY and SMNVEV (reference sequence). This CDR3 has 18 residues. CDR3 bases: TGTGCCAGCAGTATCCGATCGGGACAGCTAATTAAGAACACTGAAGCTTTCTTT. It encodes CASSIRSGQLIKNTEAFF.

The chain couples TRBV5-1 to TRBJ1-6; a weak D match, TRBD1 (5 bases). The V and J ends lost 0 bases and 7 bases respectively, with 14 bases between them. Germline-derived CDR1 and CDR2 are SGHRS and YFSETQ. The CDR3 has 16 residues. The CDR3 reads CASSLALGGLNSPLHF. As DNA, the CDR3 is TGCGCCAGCAGCTTGGCCCTTGGGGGACTAAATTCACCCCTCCACTTT.